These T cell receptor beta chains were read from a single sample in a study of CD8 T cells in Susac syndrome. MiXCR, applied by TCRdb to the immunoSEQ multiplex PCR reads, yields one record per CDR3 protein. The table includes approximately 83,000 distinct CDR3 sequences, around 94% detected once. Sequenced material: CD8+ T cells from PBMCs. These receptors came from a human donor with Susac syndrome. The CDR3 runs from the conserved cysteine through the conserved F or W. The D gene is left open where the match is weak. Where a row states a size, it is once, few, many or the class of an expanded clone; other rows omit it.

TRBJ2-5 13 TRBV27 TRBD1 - TGTGCCAGCAGAACCGGGACAGCTACGACCCAGTACTTC CASRTGTATTQYF
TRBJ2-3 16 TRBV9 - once TGTGCCAGCAGCGTAGGCGCCTCTTGGGAAGGGGATACGCAGTATTTT CASSVGASWEGDTQYF
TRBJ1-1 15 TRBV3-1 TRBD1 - TGTGCCAGCAGCCAAGATTGGGGACAGGATGGGGAAGCTTTCTTT CASSQDWGQDGEAFF
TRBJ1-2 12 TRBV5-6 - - TGTGCCAGCAGCTTCAACATGGGTGGCTACACCTTC CASSFNMGGYTF
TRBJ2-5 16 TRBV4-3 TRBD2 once TGCGCCAGCTCCCGTAAATTATCGGGAGGAGGAGAGACCCAGTACTTC CASSRKLSGGGETQYF
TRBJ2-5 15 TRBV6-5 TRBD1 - TGTGCCAGCAGTTACACCGGGACAGCAATAGAGACCCAGTACTTC CASSYTGTAIETQYF
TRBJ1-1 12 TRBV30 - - TGTGCCTGGAGTTCGTGGACAGAGCGAGCTTTCTTT CAWSSWTERAFF
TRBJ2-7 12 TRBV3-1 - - TGTGCCAGCAGCCAAGATGATTATCAGCAGTACTTC CASSQDDYQQYF
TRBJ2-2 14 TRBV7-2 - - TGTGCCAGCAGCTTAGTTGAGGGCACCGGGGAGCTGTTTTTT CASSLVEGTGELFF
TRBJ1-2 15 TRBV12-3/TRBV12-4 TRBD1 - TGTGCCAGCAGTGGAAGGACAGGTGAAGGCTATGGCTACACCTTC CASSGRTGEGYGYTF
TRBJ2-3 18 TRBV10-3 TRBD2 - TGTGCCATCAGTGAGACCCCTGGGACTAGCGGGGACACAGATACGCAGTATTTT CAISETPGTSGDTDTQYF
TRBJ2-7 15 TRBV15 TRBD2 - TGTGCCACCAGCAAGGAGCGGGAGGGCAATTACGAGCAGTACTTC CATSKEREGNYEQYF
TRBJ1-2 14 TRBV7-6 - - TGTGCCAGCAGCCCTAGCTACGGTTCCTATGGCTACACCTTC CASSPSYGSYGYTF
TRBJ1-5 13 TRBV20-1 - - TGCAGTGCTCAAGACATTTCCAATCAGCCCCAGCATTTT CSAQDISNQPQHF
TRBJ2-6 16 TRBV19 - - TGTGCCAGTAGTGGTAAGGGAAGATCCGGGGCCAACGTCCTGACTTTC CASSGKGRSGANVLTF
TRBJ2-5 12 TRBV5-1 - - TGCGCCAGCAGCTTGAACCCCGAGACCCAGTACTTC CASSLNPETQYF
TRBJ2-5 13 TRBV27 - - TGTGCCAGCAGTTTCTGGGGAAGAGAGACCCAGTACTTC CASSFWGRETQYF
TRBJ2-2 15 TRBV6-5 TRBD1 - TGTGCCAGCAGCCGGACAGGGACATATTCCGGGGAGCTGTTTTTT CASSRTGTYSGELFF
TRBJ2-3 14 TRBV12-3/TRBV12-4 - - TGTGCCAGCTCACGGGGCGATAGCACAGATACGCAGTATTTT CASSRGDSTDTQYF
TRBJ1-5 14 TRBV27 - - TGTGCCAGCAGTTGGCAGTGGGACGGGGGGCCCCAGCATTTT CASSWQWDGGPQHF
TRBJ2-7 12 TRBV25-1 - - TGTGCCAGCAGTGAATTTCCGTGGGAGCAGTACTTC CASSEFPWEQYF
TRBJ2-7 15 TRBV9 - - TGTGCCAGCAGCGTAGCATCAGGGACCCACTACGAGCAGTACTTC CASSVASGTHYEQYF
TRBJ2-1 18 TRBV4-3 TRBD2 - TGCGCCAGCAGCCAAGATGAGACTAGCGCTGACTCCTACAATGAGCAGTTCTTC CASSQDETSADSYNEQFF